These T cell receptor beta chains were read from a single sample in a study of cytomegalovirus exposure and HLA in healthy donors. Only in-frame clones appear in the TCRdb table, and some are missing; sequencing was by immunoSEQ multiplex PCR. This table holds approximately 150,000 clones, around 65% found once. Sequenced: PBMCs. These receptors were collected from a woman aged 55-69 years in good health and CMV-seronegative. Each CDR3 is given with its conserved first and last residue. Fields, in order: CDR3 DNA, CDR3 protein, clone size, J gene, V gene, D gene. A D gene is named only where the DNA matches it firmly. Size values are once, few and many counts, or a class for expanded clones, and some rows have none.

cdr3_nt: TGCAGCGTTGAAGTGAAGCGGGACAGGAGAAACAATGAGCAGTTCTTC; cdr3_aa: CSVEVKRDRRNNEQFF; clone_size: once; j_call: TRBJ2-1; v_call: TRBV29-1; d_call: .
cdr3_nt: TGTGCCAGTAGCATTACGGGTACCGATGGCTACACCTTC; cdr3_aa: CASSITGTDGYTF; clone_size: .; j_call: TRBJ1-2; v_call: TRBV19; d_call: .
cdr3_nt: TGTGCCAGCAGTGAGTTGGCCGGGGCCTACAATGAGCAGTTCTTC; cdr3_aa: CASSELAGAYNEQFF; clone_size: .; j_call: TRBJ2-1; v_call: TRBV2; d_call: .
cdr3_nt: TGTGCCACCAGCACAACGACAGGGGGCGGCGAAAAACTGTTTTTT; cdr3_aa: CATSTTTGGGEKLFF; clone_size: many; j_call: TRBJ1-4; v_call: TRBV15; d_call: TRBD1
cdr3_nt: TGTGCCACCAGCAGAGATAACAGGGGGGTCTATGGCTACACCTTC; cdr3_aa: CATSRDNRGVYGYTF; clone_size: .; j_call: TRBJ1-2; v_call: TRBV15; d_call: TRBD1
cdr3_nt: TGTGCCAGCAGCTACAGGGGGCGAACTGAAGCTTTCTTT; cdr3_aa: CASSYRGRTEAFF; clone_size: few; j_call: TRBJ1-1; v_call: TRBV5-8; d_call: TRBD1
cdr3_nt: TGTGCCAGCGATCTAGCGGGGCAAGATACGCAGTATTTT; cdr3_aa: CASDLAGQDTQYF; clone_size: .; j_call: TRBJ2-3; v_call: TRBV6-1; d_call: TRBD2
cdr3_nt: TGTGCCAGCAGTGAAGCTGCCGGGAGCTCAGATACGCAGTATTTT; cdr3_aa: CASSEAAGSSDTQYF; clone_size: .; j_call: TRBJ2-3; v_call: TRBV6-1; d_call: .
cdr3_nt: TGCGCCAGCACCACCAATCTCCGACGGGGGAACACTGAAGCTTTCTTT; cdr3_aa: CASTTNLRRGNTEAFF; clone_size: .; j_call: TRBJ1-1; v_call: TRBV5-1; d_call: .
cdr3_nt: TGTGCCAGCAGGACAGGACAGGGCTCCCAGCCCCAGCATTTT; cdr3_aa: CASRTGQGSQPQHF; clone_size: few; j_call: TRBJ1-5; v_call: TRBV2; d_call: TRBD1
cdr3_nt: TGTGCCAGCAGCTTGACTAGCGGGCCTCCGTACAATGAGCAGTTCTTC; cdr3_aa: CASSLTSGPPYNEQFF; clone_size: .; j_call: TRBJ2-1; v_call: TRBV27; d_call: TRBD2
cdr3_nt: TGTGCCAGCAGCGCTATCCGGGACTCCGGACGATCCTACGAGCAGTACTTC; cdr3_aa: CASSAIRDSGRSYEQYF; clone_size: few; j_call: TRBJ2-7; v_call: TRBV5-6; d_call: .
cdr3_nt: TGCGCCAGCAGCCCAAATGGAGGGTACACCGGGGAGCTGTTTTTT; cdr3_aa: CASSPNGGYTGELFF; clone_size: .; j_call: TRBJ2-2; v_call: TRBV5-1; d_call: .
cdr3_nt: TGTGCCAGCAGCTTCGACAGGAGTAATAACAATGAGCAGTTCTTC; cdr3_aa: CASSFDRSNNNEQFF; clone_size: .; j_call: TRBJ2-1; v_call: TRBV11-1; d_call: .
cdr3_nt: TGTGCCAGCAGCTCCGGGACAGTGAACACCGGGGAGCTGTTTTTT; cdr3_aa: CASSSGTVNTGELFF; clone_size: .; j_call: TRBJ2-2; v_call: TRBV7-9; d_call: TRBD1
cdr3_nt: TGTGCCAGCAGCCACCCAGGGCCCTCCTACGAGCAGTACTTC; cdr3_aa: CASSHPGPSYEQYF; clone_size: .; j_call: TRBJ2-7; v_call: TRBV7-2; d_call: .
cdr3_nt: TGTGCCATCAGTGAGGTAGCGGGAGTGTACAATGAGCAGTTCTTC; cdr3_aa: CAISEVAGVYNEQFF; clone_size: .; j_call: TRBJ2-1; v_call: TRBV10-3; d_call: TRBD2
cdr3_nt: TGTGCCAGCAGCCCCCCAGGGTTTGAGGATGGCTACACCTTC; cdr3_aa: CASSPPGFEDGYTF; clone_size: .; j_call: TRBJ1-2; v_call: TRBV13; d_call: .
cdr3_nt: TGCGCCAGCAGCTCAGACAGGGTGGGTGAAAAACTGTTTTTT; cdr3_aa: CASSSDRVGEKLFF; clone_size: .; j_call: TRBJ1-4; v_call: TRBV5-1; d_call: TRBD1
cdr3_nt: TGTGCCAGCAGCTTAGACGCGGCAAGGACCTACGAGCAGTACTTC; cdr3_aa: CASSLDAARTYEQYF; clone_size: few; j_call: TRBJ2-7; v_call: TRBV7-2; d_call: .
cdr3_nt: TGTGCCAGCAGCTTAGGGGGGCAGGGGGCCTATGGCTACACCTTC; cdr3_aa: CASSLGGQGAYGYTF; clone_size: .; j_call: TRBJ1-2; v_call: TRBV7-9; d_call: TRBD1
cdr3_nt: TGTGCCAGCAGCATTACCGGGCTGAGGGATGAGCAGTTCTTC; cdr3_aa: CASSITGLRDEQFF; clone_size: .; j_call: TRBJ2-1; v_call: TRBV5-5; d_call: .